The 16 T cell receptor beta chains presented below share a single source sample, sequenced in a study of Ad26.COV2.S vaccination and SARS-CoV-2 variants. As to treatment: some 20 received Ad26.COV2.S at low or high dose, single or two shots; 5 received placebo; per-sample allocation not given. Collection of samples fell on day 63 after the first vaccine or placebo injection. Sequencing used immunoSEQ multiplex PCR; TCRdb keeps in-frame clones, though not all of them. This repertoire shows some 300,000 clones, 85% found once; its top ten account for 2.1%. The sequencing here drew on peripheral blood, taken in a trial of Ad26.COV2.S vaccine versus placebo. The receptors derive from a person aged 18-60 years who received the Ad26.COV2.S COVID-19 vaccine or a placebo.

The gene calls are TRBV5-1 and TRBJ2-7; the match to TRBD2 covers 12 bases. Germline loops: CDR1 SGHRS, CDR2 YFSETQ. After removal of 4 bases from V and 3 bases from J, the junction contained 2 bases not matched to a gene. The CDR3 has 14 residues. In DNA, the CDR3 is TGCGCCAGCAGCAGGACTAGCGGGGTCTACGAGCAGTACTTC. This translates into CASSRTSGVYEQYF.

The chain couples TRBV7-6 to TRBJ2-3; D possibly corresponds to TRBD2 (6 bases). Trimming shortened V by 3 bases and J by 4 bases, and 17 bases separated the two germline ends. Per the germline V gene, CDR1 is SGHVS and CDR2 is FNYEAQ. The CDR3 sequence is 16 residues long. The CDR3 loop reads CASSLGGRLGADTQYF. CDR3 bases: TGTGCCAGCAGCTTGGGGGGACGCCTTGGGGCAGATACGCAGTATTTT.

The chain combines TRBV5-5 with TRBJ1-3, with a possible D match to TRBD1 (6 bases). The CDR3 loop spans 16 amino acids. In germline, CDR1 is SGHKS, CDR2 YYEKEE (reference sequence). Trimming removed 4 bases at V and 0 bases at J, with 14 bases between. The CDR3 sequence: CASSRGLGGSGNTIYF. CDR3 coding DNA: TGTGCCAGCAGCCGAGGCTTAGGGGGCTCTGGAAACACCATATATTTT.

This chain links TRBV19 with TRBJ1-1; D gene ambiguous. The V and J ends lost 5 bases and 5 bases respectively, with 12 bases between them. Germline values: CDR1 LNHDA, CDR2 SQIVND (reference sequence). The CDR3 loop spans 13 amino acids. The CDR3 nucleotides are TGTGCCAGTAGTTCCGCTGCGGGGACTGAAGCTTTCTTT. This encodes CASSSAAGTEAFF.

The chain employs TRBV19 and TRBJ2-7, with D possibly called TRBD1 or TRBD2 (7 bases each). CDR3 size: 13 residues. V was cut by 4 bases and J by 6 bases, with 13 bases left in between. Germline CDR1 and CDR2: LNHDA and SQIVND (reference sequence). CDR3 nucleotides: TGTGCCAGTAGTAGATCAGGGGGGGTCGAGCAGTACTTC. It encodes CASSRSGGVEQYF.

The chain uses TRBV18 and TRBJ1-2, with TRBD1 matching 8 bases. V lost 3 bases, J lost 1 base, and 4 bases stayed unmatched. This CDR3 has 15 residues. CDR1 and CDR2 from the germline V gene are KGHSH and LQKENI. The CDR3 DNA is TGTGCCAGCTCACCCGGGACAGGACTTAACTATGGCTACACCTTC. Amino acids: CASSPGTGLNYGYTF. The entire variable domain, with the rest obtained from reference TRBV18 and TRBJ1-2, is as follows: NAGVMQNPRHLVRRRGQEARLRCSPMKGHSHVYWYRQLPEEGLKFMVYLQKENIIDESGMPKERFSAEFPKEGPSILRIQQVVRGDSAAYFCASSPGTGLNYGYTFGSGTRLTVV.

The chain recombines TRBV7-9 with TRBJ2-2; D is undetermined. Germline lookup yields CDR1 SEHNR and CDR2 FQNEAQ (reference sequence). This CDR3 is 14 amino acids long. V lost 7 bases and J 6 bases, leaving 15 bases between the germline ends. The CDR3 nucleotides are TGTGCCAGCAACATACGTAATGGCCCCGGGGAGCTGTTTTTT. Its translation is CASNIRNGPGELFF.

The table lists this clone with a few counts. Other DNA sequences in this sample translate to the same CDR3. The chain carries TRBV5-1 and TRBJ1-6, with TRBD1 matching 9 bases. There are 15 residues in the CDR3. Germline CDR1 SGHRS, CDR2 YFSETQ. Trimming took 5 bases from V and 5 from J; bases not matched to a gene: 5. CDR3 in amino acids: CASRTGTGNNSPLHF. CDR3 coding DNA: TGCGCCAGCAGGACTGGGACAGGGAATAATTCACCCCTCCACTTT.

CDR3 nucleotide sequence: TGTGCCAGCAGCCAAGATCGTGAAAGGGACGGTTTAATCATGTACGAGCAGTACTTC. It translates to CASSQDRERDGLIMYEQYF. The chain couples TRBV4-2 to TRBJ2-7; D is tentatively TRBD1 or TRBD2 (5 bases each). In germline, CDR1 is LGHNA, CDR2 YNFKEQ. The CDR3 totals 19 residues. Trimming stripped 0 bases from V and 4 bases from J, with 25 bases between.

The chain is built from TRBV11-1 and TRBJ2-7; no definite D call. Germline V CDR1 and CDR2: SGHAT, FQDESV (reference sequence). This CDR3 is built from 14 residues. V was clipped by 0 bases and J by 1 base, with 7 bases between them. The CDR3 DNA is TGTGCCAGCAGCTTAGCAGGGTTTTCCTACGAGCAGTACTTC. Its protein is CASSLAGFSYEQYF.

The V call is TRBV18, the J call TRBJ1-3; 7 nucleotides line up with TRBD1. Germline V lookup: CDR1 KGHSH, CDR2 LQKENI. With V trimmed by 3 bases and J by 1 base, 6 bases remained unmatched. The CDR3 totals 16 residues. As DNA, the CDR3 is TGTGCCAGCTCACCGGATCCGACAGGGTCTGGAAACACCATATATTTT. It yields the protein CASSPDPTGSGNTIYF. The variable domain in full, completed from reference TRBV18 and TRBJ1-3, reads NAGVMQNPRHLVRRRGQEARLRCSPMKGHSHVYWYRQLPEEGLKFMVYLQKENIIDESGMPKERFSAEFPKEGPSILRIQQVVRGDSAAYFCASSPDPTGSGNTIYFGEGSWLTVV.

The rearrangement links TRBV5-6 to TRBJ1-4; possible D gene TRBD1, 5 bases. The germline gives CDR1 SGHDT, CDR2 YYEEEE. The CDR3 has 15 residues. The germline V and J ends were trimmed by 3 bases and 3 bases, with 12 bases remaining between them. As DNA, the CDR3 is TGTGCCAGCAGCTCAGAACAGGCTCCTAATGAAAAACTGTTTTTT. Translation: CASSSEQAPNEKLFF.

The V call is TRBV28, the J call TRBJ2-7; a possible D gene is TRBD1 (5 bases). Trimming cost V 10 bases and J 0 bases, with 22 bases left between them. Germline CDR1 and CDR2: MDHEN and SYDVKM. This CDR3 is built from 16 residues. The CDR3: CAISVLRGQGSYEQYF. CDR3 bases: TGTGCCATTTCCGTATTGCGTGGGCAGGGCTCCTACGAGCAGTACTTC.

This clone was seen only a few times. The V gene is TRBV28, the J gene TRBJ2-7, with D perhaps matching TRBD1 (5 bases). Trimming cost V 5 bases and J 6 bases, with 17 bases left between them. The CDR3 is 14 residues long. Germline CDR1 MDHEN, CDR2 SYDVKM. This CDR3 reads CASSPRNRLSEQYF. The CDR3 DNA reads as TGTGCCAGCAGTCCCAGAAACAGGCTTTCCGAGCAGTACTTC.

The chain carries TRBV7-6 and TRBJ2-2; 11 positions match TRBD2. Germline CDR1 SGHVS, CDR2 FNYEAQ. Trimming at V came to 5 bases and at J to 0 bases, leaving 11 bases not matched to a gene. The CDR3 extends over 19 amino acids. CDR3 coding DNA: TGTGCCAGCAGCCCAGTGAGGACTAGCGGGCCATCGAACACCGGGGAGCTGTTTTTT. Translation: CASSPVRTSGPSNTGELFF.

The rearrangement uses TRBV25-1 and TRBJ1-5; 12 bases line up with TRBD1. J lost 2 bases, V lost 10 bases, and 6 bases had no gene match. Germline V CDR1 and CDR2: MGHDK, SYGVNS. CDR3 length: 15 residues. The CDR3 reads CATGDRGPGNQPQHF. The CDR3 DNA reads as TGTGCCACCGGGGACAGGGGGCCCGGCAATCAGCCCCAGCATTTT.